This entry concerns a single T cell receptor (beta chain). Its antigen remains unknown. The entry originates in a study of cytomegalovirus exposure and HLA in healthy donors. Study-wide points: Most TCR sequences were rare, but some public TCRs occurred in many donors.

This CDR3 has 15 amino acids. 13 Jbeta primers and 60 Vbeta primers were used for the PCR. TCRdb's table, derived via immunoSEQ multiplex PCR, lists solely in-frame clones and lacks some. With some 130,000 clones in the sample, the ten largest clones hold approximately 1.6%. Everyone who donated was a healthy bone marrow donor. Sample: PBMCs. V and J are TRBV21-1 and TRBJ2-2; TRBD2, the D gene given by the table, was not confirmed from the DNA. TRBV21-1 is noted as a pseudogene. This receptor was obtained from a woman aged 40 to 49 in good health and CMV-seropositive. The CDR3 DNA sequence: TGTGCCAGCAGCTCCGCGGGGGAGAACACCGGGGAGCTGTTTTTT. Protein: CASSSAGENTGELFF.